This TCR beta chain was found in a study of blood T cell repertoires in COVID-19. Background on the study: Acute-phase and convalescent COVID-19 samples originated in the United States, Italy and Spain. T cells, B-cell-depleted T cells, or PBMCs provided the cDNA or gDNA that served as material.

Seattle cases were enrolled at active infection and followed longitudinally. In the source study's methods: It was from reference gene primer amplification that nucleated cell counts were estimated. The protocol was immunoSEQ multiplex PCR, while the TCRdb copy is restricted to in-frame clones and leaves out a portion. V and J calls and clone size follow that table, whereas D and trimming were derived from the DNA. The sample yields 150,000 to 200,000 clones, 65% to 90% seen once. Germline V gives CDR1 MGHRA, CDR2 YSYEKL. This CDR3 is 17 amino acids long. Trimming cost V 1 base and J 4 bases, with 19 bases left between them.

The source material was peripheral blood. The chain recombines TRBV4-1 with TRBJ1-1; D not certain. The source of this sequence is a woman in her thirties or forties with COVID-19, enrolled during active disease. The CDR3 spells CASSQGSGEGSSTEAFF. CDR3 nucleotides: TGCGCCAGCAGCCAAGGCTCCGGGGAGGGTAGCTCCACTGAAGCTTTCTTT.